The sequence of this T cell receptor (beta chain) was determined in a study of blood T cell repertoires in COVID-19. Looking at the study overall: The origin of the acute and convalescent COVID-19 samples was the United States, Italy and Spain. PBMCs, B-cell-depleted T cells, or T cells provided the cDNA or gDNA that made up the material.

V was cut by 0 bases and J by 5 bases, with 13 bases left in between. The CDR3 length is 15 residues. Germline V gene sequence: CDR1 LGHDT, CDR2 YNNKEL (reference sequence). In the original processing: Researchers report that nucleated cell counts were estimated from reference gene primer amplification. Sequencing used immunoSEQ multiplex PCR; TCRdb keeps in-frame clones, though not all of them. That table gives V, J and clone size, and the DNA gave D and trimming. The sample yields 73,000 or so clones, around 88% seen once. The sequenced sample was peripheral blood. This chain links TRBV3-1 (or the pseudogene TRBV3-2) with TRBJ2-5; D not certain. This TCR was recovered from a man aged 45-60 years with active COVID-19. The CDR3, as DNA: TGTGCCAGCAGCCAAGATGCGGAGTCGATGGAGACCCAGTACTTC. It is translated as CASSQDAESMETQYF.